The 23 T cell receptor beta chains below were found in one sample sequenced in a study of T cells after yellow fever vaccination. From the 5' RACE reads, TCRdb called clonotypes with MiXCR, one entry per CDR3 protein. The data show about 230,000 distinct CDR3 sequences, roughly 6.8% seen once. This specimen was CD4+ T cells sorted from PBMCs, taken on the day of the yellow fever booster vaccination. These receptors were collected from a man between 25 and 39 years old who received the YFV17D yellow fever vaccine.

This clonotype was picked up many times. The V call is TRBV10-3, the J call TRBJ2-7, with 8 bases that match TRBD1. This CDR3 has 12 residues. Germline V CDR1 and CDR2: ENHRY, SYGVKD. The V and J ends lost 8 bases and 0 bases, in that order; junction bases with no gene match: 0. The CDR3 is CAIGTGSYEQYF. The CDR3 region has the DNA TGTGCCATCGGGACAGGCTCCTACGAGCAGTACTTC.

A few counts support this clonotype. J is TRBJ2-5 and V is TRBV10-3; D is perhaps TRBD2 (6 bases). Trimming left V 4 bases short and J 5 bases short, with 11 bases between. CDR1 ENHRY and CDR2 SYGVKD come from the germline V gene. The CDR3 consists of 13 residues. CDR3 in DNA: TGTGCCATCAGTGCTGGGGGGTGGGAGACCCAGTACTTC. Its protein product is CAISAGGWETQYF.

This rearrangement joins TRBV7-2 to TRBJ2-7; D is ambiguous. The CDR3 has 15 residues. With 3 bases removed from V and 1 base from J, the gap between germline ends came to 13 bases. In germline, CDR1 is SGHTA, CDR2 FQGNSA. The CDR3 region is CASSFYSGTSYEQYF. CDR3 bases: TGTGCCAGCAGCTTTTATTCTGGAACATCCTACGAGCAGTACTTC.

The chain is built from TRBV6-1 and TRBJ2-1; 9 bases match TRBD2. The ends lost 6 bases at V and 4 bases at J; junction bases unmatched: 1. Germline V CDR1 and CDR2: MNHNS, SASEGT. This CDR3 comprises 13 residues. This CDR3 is CASRAGGYNEQFF. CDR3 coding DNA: TGTGCCAGCAGAGCGGGAGGTTACAATGAGCAGTTCTTC.

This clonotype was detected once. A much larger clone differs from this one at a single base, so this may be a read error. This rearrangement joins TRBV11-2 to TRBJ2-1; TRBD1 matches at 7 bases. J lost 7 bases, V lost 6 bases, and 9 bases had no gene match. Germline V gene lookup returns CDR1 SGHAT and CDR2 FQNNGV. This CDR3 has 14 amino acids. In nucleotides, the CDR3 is TGTGCCAGCAGGTCTACTACAGGGGAGAATGAGCAGTTCTTC. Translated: CASRSTTGENEQFF.

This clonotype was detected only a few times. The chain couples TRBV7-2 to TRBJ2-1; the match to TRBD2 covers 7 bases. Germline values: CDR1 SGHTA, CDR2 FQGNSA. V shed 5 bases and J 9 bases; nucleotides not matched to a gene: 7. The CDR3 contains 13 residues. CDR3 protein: CASSPREFGEQFF. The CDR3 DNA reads TGTGCCAGCAGCCCGCGGGAGTTCGGTGAGCAGTTCTTC.

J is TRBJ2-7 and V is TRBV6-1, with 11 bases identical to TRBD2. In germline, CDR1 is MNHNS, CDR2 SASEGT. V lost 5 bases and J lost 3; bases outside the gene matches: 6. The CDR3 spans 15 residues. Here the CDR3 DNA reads TGTGCCAGCAGTCGACCTGGACTAGCGGGCTACGAGCAGTACTTC. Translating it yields CASSRPGLAGYEQYF.

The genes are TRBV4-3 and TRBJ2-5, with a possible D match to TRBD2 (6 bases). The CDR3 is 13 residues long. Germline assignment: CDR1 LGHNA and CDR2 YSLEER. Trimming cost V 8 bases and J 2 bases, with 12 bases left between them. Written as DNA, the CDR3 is TGCGCCAGCGGTAGCGGCTTACAAGAGACCCAGTACTTC. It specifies CASGSGLQETQYF.

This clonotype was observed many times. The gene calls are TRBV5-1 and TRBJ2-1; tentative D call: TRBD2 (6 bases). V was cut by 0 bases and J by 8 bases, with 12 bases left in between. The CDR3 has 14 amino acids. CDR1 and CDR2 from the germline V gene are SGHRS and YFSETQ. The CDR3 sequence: CASSLERGSDEQFF. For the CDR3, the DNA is TGCGCCAGCAGCTTGGAACGGGGGTCTGATGAGCAGTTCTTC.

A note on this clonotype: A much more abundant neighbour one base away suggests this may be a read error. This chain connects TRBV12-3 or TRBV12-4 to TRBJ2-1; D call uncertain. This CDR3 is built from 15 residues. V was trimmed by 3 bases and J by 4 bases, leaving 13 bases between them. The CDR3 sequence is CASSLGLPGYNEQFF. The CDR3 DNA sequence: TGTGCCAGCAGTTTGGGTCTCCCGGGTTACAATGAGCAGTTCTTC.

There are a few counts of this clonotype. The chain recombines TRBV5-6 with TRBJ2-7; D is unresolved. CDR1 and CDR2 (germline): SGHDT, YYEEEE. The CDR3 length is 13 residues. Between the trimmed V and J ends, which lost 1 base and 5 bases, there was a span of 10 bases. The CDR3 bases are TGTGCCAGCAGCTTGACCCGGTACAACGAGCAGTACTTC. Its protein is CASSLTRYNEQYF.

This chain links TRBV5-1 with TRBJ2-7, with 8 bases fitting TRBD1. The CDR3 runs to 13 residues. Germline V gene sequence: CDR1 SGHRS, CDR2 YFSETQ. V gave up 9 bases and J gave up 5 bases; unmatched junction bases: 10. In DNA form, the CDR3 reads TGCGCCAACTTGGACAGGGCTGTCCACGAGCAGTACTTC. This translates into CANLDRAVHEQYF.

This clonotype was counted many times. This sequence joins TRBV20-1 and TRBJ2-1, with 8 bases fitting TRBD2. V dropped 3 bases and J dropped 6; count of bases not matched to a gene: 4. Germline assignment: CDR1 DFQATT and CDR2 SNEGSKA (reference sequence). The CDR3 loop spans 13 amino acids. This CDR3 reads CSASLAGGNEQFF. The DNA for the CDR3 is TGCAGTGCTAGCCTGGCGGGAGGCAATGAGCAGTTCTTC.

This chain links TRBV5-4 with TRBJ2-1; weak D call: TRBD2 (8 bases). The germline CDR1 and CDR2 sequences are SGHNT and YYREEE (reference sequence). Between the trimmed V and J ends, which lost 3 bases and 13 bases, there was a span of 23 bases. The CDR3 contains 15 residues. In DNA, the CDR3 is TGTGCCAGCAGCTCTTGGACTAGCACAGGGGCTGTACAGTTCTTC. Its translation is CASSSWTSTGAVQFF.

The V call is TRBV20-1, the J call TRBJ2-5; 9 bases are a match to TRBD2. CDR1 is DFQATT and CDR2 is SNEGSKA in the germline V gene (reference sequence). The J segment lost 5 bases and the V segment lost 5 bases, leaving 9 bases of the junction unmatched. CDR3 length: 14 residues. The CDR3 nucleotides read TGCAGTGCTGATCCTGTAGCGGGAGATGAGACCCAGTACTTC. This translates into CSADPVAGDETQYF.

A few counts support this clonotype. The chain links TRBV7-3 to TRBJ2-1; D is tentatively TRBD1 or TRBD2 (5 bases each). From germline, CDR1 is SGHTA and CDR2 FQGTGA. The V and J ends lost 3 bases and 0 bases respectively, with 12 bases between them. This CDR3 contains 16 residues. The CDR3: CASSLGDRPSYNEQFF. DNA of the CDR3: TGTGCCAGCAGCTTGGGGGACCGACCCTCCTACAATGAGCAGTTCTTC.

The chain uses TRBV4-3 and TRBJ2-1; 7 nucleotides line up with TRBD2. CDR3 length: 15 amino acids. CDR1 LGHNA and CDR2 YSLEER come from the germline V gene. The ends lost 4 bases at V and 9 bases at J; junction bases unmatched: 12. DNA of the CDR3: TGCGCCAGCAGCCGACTAGCACACGGTGGTGGTGAGCAGTTCTTC. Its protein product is CASSRLAHGGGEQFF.

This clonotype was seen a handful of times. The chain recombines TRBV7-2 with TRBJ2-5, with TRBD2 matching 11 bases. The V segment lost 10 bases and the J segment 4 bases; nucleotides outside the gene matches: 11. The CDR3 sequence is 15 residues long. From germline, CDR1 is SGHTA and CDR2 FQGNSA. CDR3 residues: CATTAGLAGGETQYF. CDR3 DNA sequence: TGTGCCACGACGGCAGGGCTAGCGGGAGGAGAGACCCAGTACTTC.

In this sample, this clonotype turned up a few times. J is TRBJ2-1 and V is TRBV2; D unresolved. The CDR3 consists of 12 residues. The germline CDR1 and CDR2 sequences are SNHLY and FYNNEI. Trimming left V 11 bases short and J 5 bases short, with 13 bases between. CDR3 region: CAGSAIHNEQFF. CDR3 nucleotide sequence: TGTGCCGGCTCTGCCATCCACAATGAGCAGTTCTTC.

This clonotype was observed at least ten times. The CDR3 sequence: CASSPWSVWPSPTDTQYF. The CDR3 DNA sequence: TGCGCCAGCAGCCCGTGGAGTGTGTGGCCCTCGCCCACAGATACGCAGTATTTT. This sequence joins TRBV23-1 and TRBJ2-3; D not certain. TRBV23-1 belongs to the ORF category, with a function that is uncertain. The CDR3 spans 18 residues. Trimming stripped 6 bases from V and 2 bases from J, with 24 bases between.

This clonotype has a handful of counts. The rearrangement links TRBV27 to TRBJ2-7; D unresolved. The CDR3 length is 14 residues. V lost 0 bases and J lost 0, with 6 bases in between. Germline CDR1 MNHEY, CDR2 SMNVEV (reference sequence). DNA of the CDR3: TGTGCCAGCAGTTTATCCCTCCTCTCCTACGAGCAGTACTTC. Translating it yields CASSLSLLSYEQYF.

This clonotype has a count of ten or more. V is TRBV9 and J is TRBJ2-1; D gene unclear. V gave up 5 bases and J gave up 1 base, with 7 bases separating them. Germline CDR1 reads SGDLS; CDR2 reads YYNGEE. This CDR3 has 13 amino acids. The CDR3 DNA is TGTGCCAGCAGTGTGGATTCCTACAATGAGCAGTTCTTC. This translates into CASSVDSYNEQFF.

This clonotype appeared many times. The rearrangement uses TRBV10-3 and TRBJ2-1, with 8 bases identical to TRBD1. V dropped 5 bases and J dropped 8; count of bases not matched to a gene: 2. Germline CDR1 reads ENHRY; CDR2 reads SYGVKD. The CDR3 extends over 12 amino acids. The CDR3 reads CAISKTGDEQFF. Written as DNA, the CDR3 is TGTGCCATCAGTAAGACAGGGGATGAGCAGTTCTTC.